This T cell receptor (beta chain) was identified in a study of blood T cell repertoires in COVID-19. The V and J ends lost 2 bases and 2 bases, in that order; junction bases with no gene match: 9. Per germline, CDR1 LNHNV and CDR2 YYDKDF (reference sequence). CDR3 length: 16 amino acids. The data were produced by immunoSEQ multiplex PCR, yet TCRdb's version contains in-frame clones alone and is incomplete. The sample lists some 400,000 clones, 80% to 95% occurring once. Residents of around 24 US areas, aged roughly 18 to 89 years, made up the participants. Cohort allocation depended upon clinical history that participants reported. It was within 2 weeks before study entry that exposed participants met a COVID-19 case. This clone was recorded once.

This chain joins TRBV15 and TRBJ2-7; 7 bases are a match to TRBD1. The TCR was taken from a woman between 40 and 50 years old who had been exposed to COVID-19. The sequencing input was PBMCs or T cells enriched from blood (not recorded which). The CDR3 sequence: CATSRLNRDSTYEQYF. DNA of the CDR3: TGTGCCACCAGCAGACTGAACCGGGACAGCACCTACGAGCAGTACTTC.